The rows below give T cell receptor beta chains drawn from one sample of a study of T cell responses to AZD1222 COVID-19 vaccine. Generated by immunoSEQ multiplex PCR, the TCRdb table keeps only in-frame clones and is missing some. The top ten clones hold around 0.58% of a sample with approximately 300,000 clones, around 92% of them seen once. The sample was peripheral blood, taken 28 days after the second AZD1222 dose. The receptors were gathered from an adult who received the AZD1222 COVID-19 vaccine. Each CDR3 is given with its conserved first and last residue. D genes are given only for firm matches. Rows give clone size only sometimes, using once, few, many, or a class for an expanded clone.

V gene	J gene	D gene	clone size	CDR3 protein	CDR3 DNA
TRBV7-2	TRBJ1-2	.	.	CASSLGQIYGYTF	TGTGCCAGCAGCCTCGGACAGATCTATGGCTACACCTTC
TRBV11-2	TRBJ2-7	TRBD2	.	CASSRLAGAGYEQYF	TGTGCCAGCAGTCGACTAGCGGGAGCAGGATACGAGCAGTACTTC
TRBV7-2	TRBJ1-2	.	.	CASSPTDSYGYTF	TGTGCCAGCAGCCCGACCGACAGCTATGGCTACACCTTC
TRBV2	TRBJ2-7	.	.	CASSEGGLQGQYF	TGTGCCAGCAGTGAAGGAGGCCTCCAGGGGCAGTACTTC
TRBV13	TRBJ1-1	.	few	CASSLARGWDTEAFF	TGTGCCAGCAGCTTAGCTCGGGGTTGGGACACTGAAGCTTTCTTT
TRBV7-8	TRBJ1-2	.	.	CASSLTTGANYGYTF	TGTGCCAGCAGCTTAACGACAGGAGCTAACTATGGCTACACCTTC
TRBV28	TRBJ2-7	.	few	CASSLTEGTGPPDEQYF	TGTGCCAGCAGTTTGACAGAGGGAACAGGGCCTCCGGACGAGCAGTACTTC
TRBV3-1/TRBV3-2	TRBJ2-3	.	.	CASSHPQSLDTQYF	TGTGCCAGCAGCCACCCCCAGAGCCTAGATACGCAGTATTTT
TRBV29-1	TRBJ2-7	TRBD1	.	CSAGQGRPYEQYF	TGCAGCGCCGGACAGGGGAGGCCCTACGAGCAGTACTTC
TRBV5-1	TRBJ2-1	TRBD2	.	CASSLGLAGGNEQFF	TGCGCCAGCAGCCTCGGACTAGCGGGGGGCAATGAGCAGTTCTTC
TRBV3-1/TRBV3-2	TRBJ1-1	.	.	CASSQISDGRAFF	TGTGCCAGCAGCCAAATTTCCGACGGTAGGGCTTTCTTT
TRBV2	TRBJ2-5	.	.	CASLGVTETQYF	TGTGCCAGCTTAGGGGTCACAGAGACCCAGTACTTC
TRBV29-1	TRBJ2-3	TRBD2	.	CSVERSGGARDTQYF	TGCAGCGTTGAACGCAGCGGGGGGGCGCGGGATACGCAGTATTTT
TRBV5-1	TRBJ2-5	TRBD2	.	CASSLLAGAETQYF	TGCGCCAGCAGCTTGCTTGCGGGAGCGGAGACCCAGTACTTC
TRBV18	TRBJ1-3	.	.	CASSPPGFRDTIYF	TGTGCCAGCTCACCCCCGGGATTCCGGGACACCATATATTTT
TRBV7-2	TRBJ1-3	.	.	CASSPWWEGRGNTIYF	TGTGCCAGCAGCCCCTGGTGGGAGGGAAGAGGAAACACCATATATTTT
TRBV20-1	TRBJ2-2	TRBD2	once	CSASGTSFGGELFF	TGCAGTGCTAGTGGGACTAGCTTTGGCGGGGAGCTGTTTTTT
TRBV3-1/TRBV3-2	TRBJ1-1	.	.	CASTEMGGGTEAFF	TGTGCCAGCACAGAAATGGGGGGGGGCACTGAAGCTTTCTTT
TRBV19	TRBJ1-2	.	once	CASNGGGSGYTF	TGTGCCAGTAACGGGGGGGGTTCTGGCTACACCTTC
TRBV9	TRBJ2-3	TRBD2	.	CASSVTSGGTDTQYF	TGTGCCAGCAGCGTAACTAGCGGGGGCACAGATACGCAGTATTTT
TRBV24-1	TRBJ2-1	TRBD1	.	CATKAGQGRDEQFF	TGTGCCACCAAAGCGGGACAGGGTAGGGATGAGCAGTTCTTC
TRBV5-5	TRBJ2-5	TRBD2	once	CASSFASGDETQYF	TGTGCCAGCAGCTTTGCTAGCGGGGATGAGACCCAGTACTTC
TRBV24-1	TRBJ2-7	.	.	CATSHLGFNLYEQYF	TGTGCCACCAGCCACCTTGGCTTTAACCTCTACGAGCAGTACTTC
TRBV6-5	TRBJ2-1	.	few	CASSSPGHRDEQFF	TGTGCCAGCAGCAGCCCGGGACACCGAGATGAGCAGTTCTTC
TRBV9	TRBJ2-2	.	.	CASSSTSGHTGELFF	TGTGCCAGCAGTTCTACTTCAGGACACACCGGGGAGCTGTTTTTT
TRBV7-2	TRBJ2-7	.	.	CASSLSDTTSYEQYF	TGTGCCAGCAGCTTAAGCGACACCACCTCCTACGAGCAGTACTTC